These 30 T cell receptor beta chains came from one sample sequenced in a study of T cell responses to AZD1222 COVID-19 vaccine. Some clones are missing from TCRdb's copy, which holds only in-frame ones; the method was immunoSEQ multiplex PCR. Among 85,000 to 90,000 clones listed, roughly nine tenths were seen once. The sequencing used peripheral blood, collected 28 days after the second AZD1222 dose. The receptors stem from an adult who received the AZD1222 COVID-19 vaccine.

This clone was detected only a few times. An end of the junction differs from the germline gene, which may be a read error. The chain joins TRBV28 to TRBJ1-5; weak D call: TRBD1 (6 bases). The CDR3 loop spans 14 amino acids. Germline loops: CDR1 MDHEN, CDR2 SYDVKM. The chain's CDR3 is CATSWDIQSQPQHF. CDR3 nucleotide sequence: TGTGCCACCAGTTGGGACATCCAAAGTCAGCCCCAGCATTTT.

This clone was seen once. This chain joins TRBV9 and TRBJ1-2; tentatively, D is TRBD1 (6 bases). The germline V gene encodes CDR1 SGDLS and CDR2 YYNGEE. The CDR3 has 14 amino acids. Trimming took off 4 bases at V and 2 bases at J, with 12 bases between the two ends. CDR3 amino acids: CASSSWDKNYGYTF. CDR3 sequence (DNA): TGTGCCAGCAGCTCCTGGGACAAAAACTATGGCTACACCTTC.

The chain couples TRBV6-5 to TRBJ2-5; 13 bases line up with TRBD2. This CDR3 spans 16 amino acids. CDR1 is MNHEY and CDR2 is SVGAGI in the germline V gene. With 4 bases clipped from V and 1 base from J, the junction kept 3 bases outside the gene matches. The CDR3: CASSWTSGGTQETQYF. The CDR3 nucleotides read TGTGCCAGCAGTTGGACTAGCGGGGGAACCCAAGAGACCCAGTACTTC.

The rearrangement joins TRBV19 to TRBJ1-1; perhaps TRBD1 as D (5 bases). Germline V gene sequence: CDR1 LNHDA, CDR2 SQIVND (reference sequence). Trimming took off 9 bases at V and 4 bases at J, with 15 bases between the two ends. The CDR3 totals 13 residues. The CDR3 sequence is CASIGTLATEAFF. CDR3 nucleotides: TGTGCCAGCATTGGGACCTTGGCCACTGAAGCTTTCTTT. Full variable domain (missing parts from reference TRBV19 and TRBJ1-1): DGGITQSPKYLFRKEGQNVTLSCEQNLNHDAMYWYRQDPGQGLRLIYYSQIVNDFQKGDIAEGYSVSREKKESFPLTVTSAQKNPTAFYLCASIGTLATEAFFGQGTRLTVV.

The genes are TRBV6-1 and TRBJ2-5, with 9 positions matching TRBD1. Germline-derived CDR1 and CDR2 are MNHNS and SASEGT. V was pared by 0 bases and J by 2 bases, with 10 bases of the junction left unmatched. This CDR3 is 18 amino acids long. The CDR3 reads CASSEASWTGDGQETQYF. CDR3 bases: TGTGCCAGCAGTGAAGCGTCCTGGACAGGGGATGGACAAGAGACCCAGTACTTC.

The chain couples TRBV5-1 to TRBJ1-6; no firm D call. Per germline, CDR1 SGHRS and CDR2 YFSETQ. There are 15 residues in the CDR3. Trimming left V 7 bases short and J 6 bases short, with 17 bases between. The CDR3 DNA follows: TGCGCCAGCGACCTGGGCCCTTCGGGTAATTCACCCCTCCACTTT. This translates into CASDLGPSGNSPLHF.

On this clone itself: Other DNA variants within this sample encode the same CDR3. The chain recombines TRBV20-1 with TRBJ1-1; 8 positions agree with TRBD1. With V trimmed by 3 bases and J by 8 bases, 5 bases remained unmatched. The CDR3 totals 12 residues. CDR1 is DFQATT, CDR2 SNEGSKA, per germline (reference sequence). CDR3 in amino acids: CSASQGAGEAFF. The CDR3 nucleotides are TGCAGTGCTAGTCAGGGGGCTGGGGAAGCTTTCTTT.

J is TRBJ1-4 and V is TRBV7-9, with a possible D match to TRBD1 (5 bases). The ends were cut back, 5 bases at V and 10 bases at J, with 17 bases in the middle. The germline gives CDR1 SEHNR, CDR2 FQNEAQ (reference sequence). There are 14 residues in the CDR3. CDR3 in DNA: TGTGCCAGCAGCCGGTACCCACAGGATACAAAACTGTTTTTT. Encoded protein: CASSRYPQDTKLFF. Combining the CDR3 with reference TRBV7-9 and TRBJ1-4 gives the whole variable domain DTGVSQNPRHKITKRGQNVTFRCDPISEHNRLYWYRQTLGQGPEFLTYFQNEAQLEKSRLLSDRFSAERPKGSFSTLEIQRTEQGDSAMYLCASSRYPQDTKLFFGSGTQLSVL.

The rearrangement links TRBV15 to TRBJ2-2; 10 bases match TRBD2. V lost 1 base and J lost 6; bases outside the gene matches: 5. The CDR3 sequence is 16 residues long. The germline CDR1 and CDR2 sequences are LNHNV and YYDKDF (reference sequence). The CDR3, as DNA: TGTGCCACCAGCAGAGGGGGACTAGCGTTTTCCGGGGAGCTGTTTTTT. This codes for CATSRGGLAFSGELFF.

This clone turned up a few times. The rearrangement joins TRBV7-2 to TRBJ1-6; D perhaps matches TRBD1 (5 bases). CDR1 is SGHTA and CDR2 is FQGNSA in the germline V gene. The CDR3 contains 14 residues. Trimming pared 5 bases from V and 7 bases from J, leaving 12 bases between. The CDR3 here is CASSNGGRNSPLHF. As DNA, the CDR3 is TGTGCCAGCAGCAACGGGGGGAGAAATTCACCCCTCCACTTT.

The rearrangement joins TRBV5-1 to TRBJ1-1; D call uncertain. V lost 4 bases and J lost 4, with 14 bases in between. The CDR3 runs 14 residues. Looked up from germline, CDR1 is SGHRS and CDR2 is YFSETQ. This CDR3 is CASSPGGDGTEAFF. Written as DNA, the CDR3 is TGCGCCAGCAGCCCAGGTGGAGATGGCACTGAAGCTTTCTTT. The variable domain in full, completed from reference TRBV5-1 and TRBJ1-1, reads KAGVTQTPRYLIKTRGQQVTLSCSPISGHRSVSWYQQTPGQGLQFLFEYFSETQRNKGNFPGRFSGRQFSNSRSEMNVSTLELGDSALYLCASSPGGDGTEAFFGQGTRLTVV.

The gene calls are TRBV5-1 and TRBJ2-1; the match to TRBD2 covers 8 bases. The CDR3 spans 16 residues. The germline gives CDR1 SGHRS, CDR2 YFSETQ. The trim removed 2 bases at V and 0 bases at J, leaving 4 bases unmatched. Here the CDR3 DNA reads TGCGCCAGCAGCTTCGCGGGGGGACACTCCTACAATGAGCAGTTCTTC. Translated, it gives CASSFAGGHSYNEQFF.

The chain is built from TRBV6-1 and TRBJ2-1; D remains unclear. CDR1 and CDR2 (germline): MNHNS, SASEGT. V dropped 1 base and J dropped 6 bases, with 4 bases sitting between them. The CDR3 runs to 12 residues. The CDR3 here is CASSEGPNEQFF. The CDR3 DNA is TGTGCCAGCAGTGAAGGGCCCAATGAGCAGTTCTTC.

CDR3 amino acids: CSGQTGGEADTQYF. CDR3 nucleotides: TGCAGCGGCCAGACGGGAGGGGAGGCAGATACGCAGTATTTT. The J gene is TRBJ2-3, the V gene TRBV29-1, with TRBD2 matching over 8 bases. J lost 4 bases, V lost 7 bases, and 10 bases had no gene match. This CDR3 is 14 amino acids long. Germline V CDR1 and CDR2: SQVTM, ANQGSEA.

In DNA form, the CDR3 reads TGTGCCAGCAGCCAAAGGGGGGGGGAGCTGTTTTTT. Its translation is CASSQRGGELFF. This rearrangement joins TRBV11-1 to TRBJ2-2; tentative D call: TRBD1 (6 bases). The CDR3 consists of 12 residues. Germline assignment: CDR1 SGHAT and CDR2 FQDESV (reference sequence). V was shortened by 5 bases and J by 8 bases, with 9 bases between the two germline ends. Combining the CDR3 with reference TRBV11-1 and TRBJ2-2 gives the whole variable domain EAEVAQSPRYKITEKSQAVAFWCDPISGHATLYWYRQILGQGPELLVQFQDESVVDDSQLPKDRFSAERLKGVDSTLKIQPAELGDSAMYLCASSQRGGELFFGEGSRLTVL.

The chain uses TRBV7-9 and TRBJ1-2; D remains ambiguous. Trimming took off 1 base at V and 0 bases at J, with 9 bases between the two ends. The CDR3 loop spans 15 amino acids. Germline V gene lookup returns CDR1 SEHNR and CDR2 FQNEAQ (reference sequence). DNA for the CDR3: TGTGCCAGCAGCTTAGTTGGGGATTCTAACTATGGCTACACCTTC. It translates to CASSLVGDSNYGYTF.

The CDR3 sequence: CASSFRFGTAIFKLTYEQYV. The CDR3 DNA reads TGCGCCAGCAGCTTTCGATTCGGGACAGCAATCTTCAAACTTACCTACGAGCAGTACGTC. The chain combines TRBV5-1 with TRBJ2-7; 7 nucleotides line up with TRBD1. CDR1 is SGHRS and CDR2 is YFSETQ in the germline V gene. The CDR3 consists of 20 residues. V shed 2 bases, J shed 2 bases, and the junction held 22 bases outside the gene matches.

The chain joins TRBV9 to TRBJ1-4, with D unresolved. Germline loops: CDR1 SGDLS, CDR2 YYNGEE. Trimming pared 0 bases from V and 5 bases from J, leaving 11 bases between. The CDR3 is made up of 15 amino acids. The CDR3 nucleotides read TGTGCCAGCAGCGTAGGTGGAGGAGCGAATGAAAAACTGTTTTTT. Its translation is CASSVGGGANEKLFF.

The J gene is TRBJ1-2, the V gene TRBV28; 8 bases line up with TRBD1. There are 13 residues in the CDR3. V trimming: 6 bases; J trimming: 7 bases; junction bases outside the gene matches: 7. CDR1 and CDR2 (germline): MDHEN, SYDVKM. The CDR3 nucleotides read TGTGCCAGCAGATACCAGGGGGCGGGTGGCTACACCTTC. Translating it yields CASRYQGAGGYTF.

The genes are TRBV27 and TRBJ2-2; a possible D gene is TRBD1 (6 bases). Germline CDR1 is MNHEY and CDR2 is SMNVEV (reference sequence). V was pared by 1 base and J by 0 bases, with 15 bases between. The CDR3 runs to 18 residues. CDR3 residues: CASSLFFWGRSNTGELFF. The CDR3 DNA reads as TGTGCCAGCAGTTTATTTTTTTGGGGGCGTTCGAACACCGGGGAGCTGTTTTTT.

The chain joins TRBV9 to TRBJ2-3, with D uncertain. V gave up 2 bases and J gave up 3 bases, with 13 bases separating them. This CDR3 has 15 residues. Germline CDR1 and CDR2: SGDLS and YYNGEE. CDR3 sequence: CASSVAPFSTDTQYF. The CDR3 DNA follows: TGTGCCAGCAGCGTGGCCCCTTTTAGTACAGATACGCAGTATTTT.

CDR3 region: CASSASVKQGMSTEAFF. CDR3 bases: TGTGCCAGCAGCGCATCGGTCAAACAGGGAATGAGCACTGAAGCTTTCTTT. The chain employs TRBV9 and TRBJ1-1, with a weak D call TRBD1 (6 bases). The ends were cut back, 3 bases at V and 4 bases at J, with 22 bases in the middle. Germline V gene data show CDR1 as SGDLS and CDR2 as YYNGEE. The CDR3 is 17 amino acids.

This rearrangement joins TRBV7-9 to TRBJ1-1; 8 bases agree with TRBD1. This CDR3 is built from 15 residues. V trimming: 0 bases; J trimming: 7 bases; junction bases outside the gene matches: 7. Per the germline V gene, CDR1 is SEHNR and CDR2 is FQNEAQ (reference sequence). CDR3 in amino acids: CASSLAPGQGIEAFF. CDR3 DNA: TGTGCCAGCAGCTTAGCACCCGGACAGGGCATTGAAGCTTTCTTT.

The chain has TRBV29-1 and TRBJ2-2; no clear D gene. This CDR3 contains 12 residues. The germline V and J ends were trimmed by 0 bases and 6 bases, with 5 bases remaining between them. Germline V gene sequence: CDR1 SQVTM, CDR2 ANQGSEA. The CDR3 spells CSVEDFPGELFF. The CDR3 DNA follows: TGCAGCGTTGAAGATTTTCCCGGGGAGCTGTTTTTT.

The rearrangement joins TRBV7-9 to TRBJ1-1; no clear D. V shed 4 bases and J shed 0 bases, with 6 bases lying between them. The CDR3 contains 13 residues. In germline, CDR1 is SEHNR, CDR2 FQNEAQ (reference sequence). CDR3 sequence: CASSSWMNTEAFF. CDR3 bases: TGTGCCAGCAGCTCATGGATGAACACTGAAGCTTTCTTT. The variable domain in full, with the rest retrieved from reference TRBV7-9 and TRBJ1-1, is DTGVSQNPRHKITKRGQNVTFRCDPISEHNRLYWYRQTLGQGPEFLTYFQNEAQLEKSRLLSDRFSAERPKGSFSTLEIQRTEQGDSAMYLCASSSWMNTEAFFGQGTRLTVV.

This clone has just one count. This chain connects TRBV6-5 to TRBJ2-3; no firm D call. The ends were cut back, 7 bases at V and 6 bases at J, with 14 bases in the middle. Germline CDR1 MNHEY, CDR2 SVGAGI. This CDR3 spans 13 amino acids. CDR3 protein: CASMTELQDTQYF. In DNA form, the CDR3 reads TGTGCCAGCATGACTGAACTCCAGGATACGCAGTATTTT.

CDR3 nucleotides: TGTGCTAGTGGTTTGGGCCAGGGGATTGAAGCTTTCTTT. Its protein is CASGLGQGIEAFF. The gene calls are TRBV12-5 and TRBJ1-1, with a weak D call TRBD1 (6 bases). V was cut by 1 base and J by 7 bases, with 10 bases left in between. CDR3 length: 13 amino acids. Germline CDR1 reads LGHNT; CDR2 reads FRNRAP.

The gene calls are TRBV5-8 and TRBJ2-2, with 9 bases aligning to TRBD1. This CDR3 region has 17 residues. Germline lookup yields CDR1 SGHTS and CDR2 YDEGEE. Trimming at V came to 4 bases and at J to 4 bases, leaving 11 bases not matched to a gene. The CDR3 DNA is TGTGCCAGCAGCCCCGCCGGGACAGGGTCGTCCACCGGGGAGCTGTTTTTT. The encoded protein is CASSPAGTGSSTGELFF.

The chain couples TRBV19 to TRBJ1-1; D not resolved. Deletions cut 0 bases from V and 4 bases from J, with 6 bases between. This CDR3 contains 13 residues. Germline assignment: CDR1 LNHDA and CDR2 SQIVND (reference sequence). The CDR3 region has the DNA TGTGCCAGTAGTATAGAGGCAAGCACTGAAGCTTTCTTT. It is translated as CASSIEASTEAFF.

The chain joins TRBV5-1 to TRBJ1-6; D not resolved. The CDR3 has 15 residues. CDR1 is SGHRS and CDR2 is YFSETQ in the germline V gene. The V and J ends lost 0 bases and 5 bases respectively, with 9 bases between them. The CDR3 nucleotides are TGCGCCAGCAGCTTGGGGACGGCAGATAATTCACCCCTCCACTTT. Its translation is CASSLGTADNSPLHF.